The TCR beta chain under discussion was sequenced for a study of cytomegalovirus exposure and HLA in healthy donors. The PCR ran on 60 Vbeta and 13 Jbeta primers. Assay: immunoSEQ multiplex PCR; the TCRdb copy retains only in-frame clones and omits some. The sample lists 170,000 or so clones; more than 60% were seen once. The germline CDR1 and CDR2 sequences are SGHTA and FQGNSA. With 1 base clipped from V and 10 bases from J, the junction kept 7 bases outside the gene matches. This CDR3 region has 15 residues. This receptor was identified in a woman aged 55-70 years in good health and CMV-seropositive. Specimen: PBMCs. The chain couples TRBV7-2 to TRBJ1-6, with 7 bases that match TRBD1. The CDR3 DNA sequence: TGTGCCAGCAGCTTAGATAGAGGGGGCTGGTCACCCCTCCACTTT. Translating it yields CASSLDRGGWSPLHF. Based on the CDR3 plus reference TRBV7-2 and TRBJ1-6, the full variable domain is GAGVSQSPSNKVTEKGKDVELRCDPISGHTALYWYRQSLGQGLEFLIYFQGNSAPDKSGLPSDRFSAERTGGSVSTLTIQRTQQEDSAVYLCASSLDRGGWSPLHFGNGTRLTVT.